Listed below are T cell receptor beta chains from one sample, sequenced in a study of control samples from healthy donors and cancer patients. Profiled with immunoSEQ multiplex PCR; TCRdb holds only in-frame clones, not every one. The table includes some 200,000 clones, 85% to 95% detected once. The specimen sequenced was blood. These receptors came from a man aged 18 to 29 in good health. CDR3s include the opening cysteine and the closing phenylalanine or tryptophan. The D gene is left open where the match is weak. Clone size is stated in some rows and not others, as once, few, many or a class when expanded.

clone size,J gene,V gene,D gene,CDR3 protein,CDR3 DNA
.,TRBJ2-3,TRBV7-8,TRBD2,CASSSLRGGLGTDTQYF,TGTGCCAGCAGCTCCCTTCGGGGGGGACTCGGCACAGATACGCAGTATTTT
.,TRBJ2-1,TRBV29-1,TRBD1,CSVVRQGGNEQFF,TGCAGCGTTGTTCGACAGGGCGGGAATGAGCAGTTCTTC
.,TRBJ1-1,TRBV6-1,TRBD1,CASSEYGTGSTEAFF,TGTGCCAGCAGTGAATATGGGACAGGGAGCACTGAAGCTTTCTTT
.,TRBJ1-3,TRBV4-2,.,CASSQGDSFSGNTIYF,TGTGCCAGCAGCCAAGGAGACTCTTTCTCTGGAAACACCATATATTTT
.,TRBJ2-7,TRBV7-7,TRBD1,CASSLGQGADEQYF,TGTGCCAGCAGCTTAGGACAGGGAGCGGACGAGCAGTACTTC
once,TRBJ2-7,TRBV27,.,CASSLATGTLTYEQYF,TGTGCCAGCAGTTTAGCCACAGGGACCCTAACCTACGAGCAGTACTTC
.,TRBJ2-2,TRBV9,TRBD2,CASSPSSGGESGELFF,TGTGCCAGCAGCCCGTCTAGCGGGGGGGAATCCGGGGAGCTGTTTTTT
.,TRBJ1-6,TRBV3-1/TRBV3-2,TRBD1,CASSTGTGRSLLHF,TGTGCCAGCAGCACGGGGACAGGGAGATCACTCCTCCACTTT
.,TRBJ2-3,TRBV6-1,.,CASSEGMRQATDTQYF,TGTGCCAGCAGTGAAGGGATGAGGCAGGCAACAGATACGCAGTATTTT
.,TRBJ1-4,TRBV27,.,CASSLAPGGVGEKLFF,TGTGCCAGCAGTTTAGCCCCCGGGGGAGTAGGTGAAAAACTGTTTTTT
.,TRBJ1-1,TRBV5-1,.,CASSLVPRNTEAFF,TGCGCCAGCAGCTTGGTGCCCAGGAACACTGAAGCTTTCTTT
once,TRBJ1-2,TRBV29-1,TRBD1,CSVGAGTDYGYTF,TGCAGCGTTGGAGCCGGGACAGACTATGGCTACACCTTC
.,TRBJ2-1,TRBV7-2,TRBD2,CATSIVAGGTFYNEQFF,TGTGCCACTTCCATAGTAGCGGGGGGGACTTTCTACAATGAGCAGTTCTTC
.,TRBJ1-1,TRBV12-3/TRBV12-4,.,CASSWGSGTEAFF,TGTGCCAGCAGTTGGGGAAGCGGGACTGAAGCTTTCTTT
.,TRBJ1-3,TRBV3-1/TRBV3-2,.,CASSRPSRGVAGNTIYF,TGTGCCAGCAGCCGACCCTCGAGGGGGGTAGCTGGAAACACCATATATTTT
once,TRBJ1-6,TRBV14,.,CASSRFWDNSPLHF,TGTGCCAGCAGCCGGTTCTGGGATAATTCACCCCTCCACTTT
.,TRBJ2-2,TRBV7-2,.,CASSLQGVGTGELFF,TGTGCCAGCAGCTTACAGGGTGTGGGCACCGGGGAGCTGTTTTTT
.,TRBJ2-2,TRBV9,.,CASSVFGGEVTGELFF,TGTGCCAGCAGCGTATTTGGCGGGGAGGTCACCGGGGAGCTGTTTTTT
.,TRBJ2-2,TRBV5-8,TRBD1,CASSSRQGPTNTGELFF,TGTGCCAGCAGCTCACGACAGGGACCTACGAACACCGGGGAGCTGTTTTTT
.,TRBJ1-4,TRBV5-8,.,CASSLGAGAYDEKLFF,TGTGCCAGCAGCCTGGGAGCCGGGGCCTATGATGAAAAACTGTTTTTT
.,TRBJ1-1,TRBV6-5,.,CASSYSIGANTEAFF,TGTGCCAGCAGTTACTCGATTGGGGCGAACACTGAAGCTTTCTTT
.,TRBJ2-3,TRBV2,.,CASRIRGVTDTQYF,TGTGCCAGCAGGATCAGGGGGGTCACAGATACGCAGTATTTT
.,TRBJ1-5,TRBV30,TRBD1,CASGTGEFNNQPQHF,TGTGCCTCGGGGACAGGGGAATTTAACAATCAGCCCCAGCATTTT
once,TRBJ2-1,TRBV5-1,.,CASSFHSDRYNEQFF,TGCGCCAGCAGCTTCCACAGTGATAGATACAATGAGCAGTTCTTC
.,TRBJ1-2,TRBV29-1,.,CSVGPAPSYGYTF,TGCAGCGTTGGCCCCGCCCCGTCCTATGGCTACACCTTC
many,TRBJ2-7,TRBV7-2,TRBD1,CASSLSGTGVTYEQYF,TGTGCCAGCAGCTTGTCAGGGACAGGGGTTACCTACGAGCAGTACTTC